These 25 T cell receptor beta chains came from one sample sequenced in a study of technical replicates of blood from a handful of donors. Profiled with immunoSEQ multiplex PCR; TCRdb holds only in-frame clones, not every one. Seen here are tens of thousands of clones, around 97% observed once, and the top ten hold approximately 0.3%. The specimen was T cells isolated from PBMCs. Receptor source: a human donor in good health.

As to this clone: Different DNA sequences within this sample yield the same CDR3. V gene TRBV27 combines with J gene TRBJ1-5, with a tentative D call TRBD1 (5 bases). The CDR3 is 15 residues long. Germline CDR1 reads MNHEY; CDR2 reads SMNVEV (reference sequence). Trimming left V 2 bases short and J 0 bases short, with 8 bases between. DNA for the CDR3: TGTGCCAGCAGTTTAAGGGGTTATAGCAATCAGCCCCAGCATTTT. Protein: CASSLRGYSNQPQHF.

This clone is a singleton in its sample. The CDR3 is CASRLLAGDTGELFF. The CDR3 DNA reads TGTGCCAGCAGGCTACTAGCGGGAGACACCGGGGAGCTGTTTTTT. The chain has TRBV6-1 and TRBJ2-2; 11 nucleotides agree with TRBD2. V lost 6 bases and J lost 3; bases outside the gene matches: 3. This CDR3 has 15 residues. Germline values: CDR1 MNHNS, CDR2 SASEGT.

This chain joins TRBV14 and TRBJ1-2; 9 nucleotides match TRBD1. Germline CDR1 reads SGHDN; CDR2 reads FVKESK. The V gene end was trimmed by 4 bases and the J gene end by 10 bases; junction bases not matched to a gene: 7. CDR3 size: 13 residues. Written as DNA, the CDR3 is TGTGCCAGCAGCCTTGGGACAGGGACAATCTACACCTTC. Translated, it gives CASSLGTGTIYTF.

CDR3 region: CSVRRNTEAFF. DNA of the CDR3: TGCAGCGTGAGAAGAAACACTGAAGCTTTCTTT. This chain connects TRBV29-1 to TRBJ1-1; the D is unclear. The V end was cut by 6 bases, the J end by 2 bases, with 7 bases between. Germline V CDR1 and CDR2: SQVTM, ANQGSEA. CDR3 length equals 11 residues.

The chain joins TRBV9 to TRBJ2-7; the match to TRBD2 covers 7 bases. V lost 3 bases to trimming and J lost 0 bases; unmatched junction nucleotides: 9. CDR3 length: 16 amino acids. Germline V gene lookup returns CDR1 SGDLS and CDR2 YYNGEE. CDR3 sequence: CASSAFVERGSYEQYF. In DNA form, the CDR3 reads TGTGCCAGCAGCGCCTTCGTCGAGCGGGGCTCCTACGAGCAGTACTTC.

The rearrangement links TRBV27 to TRBJ1-1; maybe TRBD1 (6 bases). V lost 7 bases, J lost 8 bases, and 20 bases lay in between. This CDR3 region has 14 residues. Germline values: CDR1 MNHEY, CDR2 SMNVEV (reference sequence). The DNA for the CDR3 is TGTGCCAGCAAACTTGGAGGCACACAGGGAGAAGCTTTCTTT. Translation: CASKLGGTQGEAFF.

The V and J genes are TRBV28 and TRBJ2-2; 8 nucleotides agree with TRBD1. J gave up 3 bases and V 7 bases, and 7 bases lay outside the gene matches. Germline CDR1 is MDHEN and CDR2 is SYDVKM. This CDR3 is built from 15 residues. Here the CDR3 DNA reads TGTGCCAGCATTGGACAGGGCGACTACACCGGGGAGCTGTTTTTT. This gives the protein CASIGQGDYTGELFF.

The chain couples TRBV7-2 to TRBJ1-2, with D unresolved. V was trimmed by 1 base and J by 4 bases, leaving 7 bases between them. CDR3 length: 13 residues. Germline CDR1 is SGHTA and CDR2 is FQGNSA. The CDR3 nucleotides are TGTGCCAGCAGCTTAGGGGAGCGCTATGGCTACACCTTC. Its protein is CASSLGERYGYTF. The full variable domain, in which reference TRBV7-2 and TRBJ1-2 provide the parts outside the CDR3, is GAGVSQSPSNKVTEKGKDVELRCDPISGHTALYWYRQSLGQGLEFLIYFQGNSAPDKSGLPSDRFSAERTGGSVSTLTIQRTQQEDSAVYLCASSLGERYGYTFGSGTRLTVV.

The chain has TRBV5-8 and TRBJ1-1, with TRBD1 matching 7 bases. V lost 2 bases to trimming and J lost 6 bases; unmatched junction nucleotides: 7. The length of the CDR3 is 14 residues. The V gene's germline CDR1 is SGHTS and CDR2 YDEGEE. The CDR3 region has the DNA TGTGCCAGCAGCTTAGGGGGCGCAATGGCTGAAGCTTTCTTT. Its protein is CASSLGGAMAEAFF.

The rearrangement joins TRBV6-5 to TRBJ2-2, with D tentatively TRBD2 (6 bases). V lost 0 bases, J lost 7 bases, and 15 bases lay in between. In germline, CDR1 is MNHEY, CDR2 SVGAGI. The CDR3 runs 16 residues. The CDR3 region is CASSYSQSLAGGELFF. CDR3 sequence (DNA): TGTGCCAGCAGTTACTCGCAATCACTAGCAGGCGGGGAGCTGTTTTTT.

The chain has TRBV10-3 and TRBJ2-7, with D perhaps matching TRBD2 (6 bases). The germline V gene has CDR1 ENHRY and CDR2 SYGVKD. This CDR3 has 13 amino acids. V was pared by 4 bases and J by 5 bases, with 12 bases between. CDR3 coding DNA: TGTGCCATCAGTGTCGGGAGCCGGGACGAGCAGTACTTC. It specifies CAISVGSRDEQYF.

The chain carries TRBV5-1 and TRBJ1-1, with D perhaps TRBD1 (6 bases). Germline CDR1 and CDR2: SGHRS and YFSETQ. V was clipped by 2 bases and J by 8 bases, with 13 bases between them. This CDR3 comprises 13 residues. The CDR3 nucleotides are TGCGCCAGCAGCTTTCTTGGGCAGGGGGAAGCTTTCTTT. Translation gives CASSFLGQGEAFF.

This rearrangement joins TRBV28 to TRBJ2-1, with TRBD2 matching over 10 bases. CDR3 length: 13 amino acids. Trimming removed 6 bases from V and 6 bases from J; junction bases left unmatched: 2. Germline V gene data show CDR1 as MDHEN and CDR2 as SYDVKM. CDR3 in DNA: TGTGCCAGCAGGCCTAGCGGGAGCAATGAGCAGTTCTTC. Protein product: CASRPSGSNEQFF.

The V and J genes are TRBV6-5 and TRBJ1-1, with 7 bases that match TRBD1. This CDR3 is built from 11 residues. Germline assignment: CDR1 MNHEY and CDR2 SVGAGI. V trimming: 5 bases; J trimming: 11 bases; junction bases outside the gene matches: 5. CDR3: CASSRGGHAFF. The CDR3 DNA reads as TGTGCCAGCAGTCGAGGGGGCCACGCTTTCTTT.

This sequence joins TRBV5-1 and TRBJ2-2; 9 bases agree with TRBD1. V dropped 4 bases and J dropped 5; count of bases not matched to a gene: 15. The CDR3 is made up of 18 amino acids. Germline lookup yields CDR1 SGHRS and CDR2 YFSETQ. The CDR3 is CASSQNGPGQGETGELFF. The CDR3 region has the DNA TGCGCCAGCAGCCAAAACGGACCGGGACAGGGAGAGACCGGGGAGCTGTTTTTT.

This clone has only one observation. The V gene is TRBV4-1, the J gene TRBJ2-4; the D gene is possibly TRBD1 (5 bases). The CDR3 is 16 amino acids. Germline lookup yields CDR1 MGHRA and CDR2 YSYEKL. Trimming took 3 bases from V and 2 from J, leaving 14 bases between them. CDR3 region: CASSHTPQGSKNIQYF. The CDR3 nucleotides read TGCGCCAGCAGCCATACCCCGCAGGGATCCAAAAACATTCAGTACTTC.

This chain links TRBV9 with TRBJ1-2, with D uncertain. Trimming cost V 0 bases and J 5 bases, with 11 bases left between them. This CDR3 comprises 14 residues. The germline CDR1 and CDR2 sequences are SGDLS and YYNGEE. The CDR3 DNA is TGTGCCAGCAGCGTAGACCAGGACTATTATGGCTACACCTTC. Translation gives CASSVDQDYYGYTF.

This chain uses TRBV19 with TRBJ1-2, with D maybe TRBD1 (5 bases). Germline V lookup: CDR1 LNHDA, CDR2 SQIVND (reference sequence). This CDR3 spans 14 amino acids. V shed 5 bases and J shed 5 bases, with 15 bases lying between them. CDR3 sequence reads: CASSPPGGPYGYTF. DNA for the CDR3: TGTGCCAGTAGTCCCCCCGGGGGACCTTATGGCTACACCTTC.

J is TRBJ2-1 and V is TRBV7-9; D ambiguous. This CDR3 comprises 12 residues. V lost 1 base to trimming and J lost 8 bases, with 6 bases between them. Germline assignment: CDR1 SEHNR and CDR2 FQNEAQ (reference sequence). DNA of the CDR3: TGTGCCAGCAGCTTAGGCCGAGATGAGCAGTTCTTC. Translation gives CASSLGRDEQFF.

The chain joins TRBV5-8 to TRBJ2-7; the D gene is possibly TRBD1 (5 bases). V was trimmed by 2 bases and J by 3 bases, leaving 9 bases between them. Germline V gene sequence: CDR1 SGHTS, CDR2 YDEGEE. The CDR3 consists of 13 residues. Here the CDR3 reads CASSFLDSYEQYF. CDR3 coding DNA: TGTGCCAGCAGCTTCCTCGACAGCTACGAGCAGTACTTC. The full variable domain, rest sourced from reference TRBV5-8 and TRBJ2-7, is EAGVTQSPTHLIKTRGQQATLRCSPISGHTSVYWYQQALGLGLQFLLWYDEGEERNRGNFPPRFSGRQFPNYSSELNVNALELEDSALYLCASSFLDSYEQYFGPGTRLTVT.

This clone was seen once. This rearrangement joins TRBV6-5 to TRBJ2-7, with a tentative D call TRBD2 (6 bases). The CDR3 totals 15 residues. The V end was cut by 5 bases, the J end by 2 bases, with 16 bases between. The germline CDR1 and CDR2 sequences are MNHEY and SVGAGI. The CDR3 is CASSRRGTGTYEQYF. Written as DNA, the CDR3 is TGTGCCAGCAGTCGCCGGGGGACGGGGACCTACGAGCAGTACTTC.

This clone was recorded once. This chain joins TRBV6-1 and TRBJ2-5; tentatively, D is TRBD1 (7 bases). Germline lookup yields CDR1 MNHNS and CDR2 SASEGT. The CDR3 covers 16 residues. The ends were cut back, 3 bases at V and 1 base at J, with 15 bases in the middle. CDR3 region: CASSEGGQRIQETQYF. The CDR3 DNA is TGTGCCAGCAGTGAGGGGGGACAGAGGATCCAAGAGACCCAGTACTTC.

About this clone: In the same sample, other DNA sequences code for this CDR3. The rearrangement uses TRBV7-3 and TRBJ2-1; TRBD2 aligns across 13 bases. This CDR3 region has 14 residues. Germline V lookup: CDR1 SGHTA, CDR2 FQGTGA. After removal of 4 bases from V and 10 bases from J, the junction contained 4 bases not matched to a gene. CDR3 coding DNA: TGTGCCAGCAGCTCTGGACTAGCGGGAGACGAGCAGTTCTTC. Translation gives CASSSGLAGDEQFF.

J is TRBJ2-7 and V is TRBV11-3, with a weak D call TRBD2 (6 bases). Trimming removed 1 base from V and 5 bases from J, with 12 bases in between. The length of the CDR3 is 14 residues. Germline values: CDR1 SGHNT, CDR2 YENEEA. This chain's CDR3 is CASSLVREVHEQYF. CDR3 bases: TGTGCCAGCAGCTTAGTTAGGGAGGTCCACGAGCAGTACTTC.

The V call is TRBV19, the J call TRBJ1-1; D is undetermined. The CDR3 covers 14 residues. The V end was cut by 1 base, the J end by 5 bases, with 11 bases between. Germline CDR1 and CDR2: LNHDA and SQIVND (reference sequence). CDR3 sequence reads: CASSIGGELTEAFF. CDR3 nucleotides: TGTGCCAGTAGTATAGGAGGCGAACTAACTGAAGCTTTCTTT.